Following are 23 T cell receptor beta chains from one sample sequenced in a study of type 1 regulatory T cells. MiXCR, applied by TCRdb to the reads, yields one record per CDR3 protein. The profile shows 35,000 to 50,000 distinct CDR3 sequences, 12% of them singletons. These receptors lack a known antigen. Sequences were obtained from cultured non-Tr1 T cells, either the whole culture or a sorted T cell fraction (not recorded which). The source of these receptors is a human donor in good health.

There are many counts of this clonotype. The chain links TRBV20-1 to TRBJ1-4; D may be TRBD1 (5 bases). With 2 bases removed from V and 6 bases from J, the gap between germline ends came to 13 bases. CDR3 length: 14 residues. Germline V gene data show CDR1 as DFQATT and CDR2 as SNEGSKA (reference sequence). CDR3 region: CSARNPKGDEKLFF. In nucleotides, the CDR3 is TGCAGTGCTAGAAACCCGAAAGGGGATGAAAAACTGTTTTTT.

In this sample, this clonotype turned up many times. CDR3 region: CASSFSPNTEAFF. CDR3 DNA: TGCGCCAGCAGCTTTAGCCCGAACACTGAAGCTTTCTTT. V is TRBV5-1 and J is TRBJ1-1; D is unresolved. Germline V gene data show CDR1 as SGHRS and CDR2 as YFSETQ. This CDR3 spans 13 amino acids. V dropped 2 bases and J dropped 1 base, with 6 bases sitting between them. Using reference TRBV5-1 and TRBJ1-1 for the parts outside the CDR3, the full variable domain is KAGVTQTPRYLIKTRGQQVTLSCSPISGHRSVSWYQQTPGQGLQFLFEYFSETQRNKGNFPGRFSGRQFSNSRSEMNVSTLELGDSALYLCASSFSPNTEAFFGQGTRLTVV.

This clonotype was detected only a few times. The rearrangement uses TRBV7-3 and TRBJ2-3, with D possibly matching TRBD2 (5 bases). Trimming cost V 3 bases and J 4 bases, with 14 bases left between them. Germline assignment: CDR1 SGHTA and CDR2 FQGTGA. This CDR3 has 15 residues. The CDR3 reads CASSFTGSGADTQYF. The CDR3 nucleotides read TGTGCCAGCAGCTTTACGGGGTCTGGCGCAGATACGCAGTATTTT.

V is TRBV27 and J is TRBJ2-4, with TRBD1 as a possible D gene (6 bases). Trimming pared 7 bases from V and 1 base from J, leaving 14 bases between. The CDR3 covers 15 residues. Germline V gene data show CDR1 as MNHEY and CDR2 as SMNVEV (reference sequence). CDR3 in DNA: TGTGCCAGCAACCCCTCAGGGGCCGCCAAAAACATTCAGTACTTC. Residues: CASNPSGAAKNIQYF.

This clonotype came up many times. The rearrangement joins TRBV20-1 to TRBJ2-1; 12 bases agree with TRBD2. The V segment lost 2 bases and the J segment 4 bases; nucleotides outside the gene matches: 6. The CDR3 has 16 residues. Germline V gives CDR1 DFQATT, CDR2 SNEGSKA (reference sequence). CDR3 sequence: CSARQTTSGRYNEQFF. The CDR3 coding sequence is TGCAGTGCTAGACAGACGACTAGCGGGAGATACAATGAGCAGTTCTTC.

This clonotype was counted ten times or more. The V call is TRBV6-1, the J call TRBJ2-5; D gene uncertain. The V gene lost 2 bases and the J gene lost 1 base, with 14 bases spanning the gap. Germline CDR1 reads MNHNS; CDR2 reads SASEGT. There are 16 residues in the CDR3. CDR3 sequence: CASSESLGILQETQYF. CDR3 DNA: TGTGCCAGCAGTGAAAGTCTAGGGATACTCCAAGAGACCCAGTACTTC.

In this sample, this clonotype turned up a few times. The gene calls are TRBV20-1 and TRBJ2-1; perhaps D is TRBD1 or TRBD2 (7 bases each). The germline V gene encodes CDR1 DFQATT and CDR2 SNEGSKA (reference sequence). The CDR3 extends over 16 amino acids. Trimming stripped 4 bases from V and 5 bases from J, with 21 bases between. CDR3 sequence: CSAKGGGQFANNEQFF. For the CDR3, the DNA is TGCAGTGCTAAGGGAGGGGGACAGTTTGCAAACAATGAGCAGTTCTTC.

The chain has TRBV7-2 and TRBJ2-1, with 8 bases matching TRBD2. CDR3 length equals 17 residues. V was pared by 0 bases and J by 10 bases, with 14 bases of the junction left unmatched. The germline CDR1 and CDR2 sequences are SGHTA and FQGNSA. This chain's CDR3 is CASSLALAGSPLREQFF. The CDR3 bases are TGTGCCAGCAGCTTAGCGTTAGCGGGAAGCCCCCTTCGAGAGCAGTTCTTC. The entire variable domain, with the rest obtained from reference TRBV7-2 and TRBJ2-1, is as follows: GAGVSQSPSNKVTEKGKDVELRCDPISGHTALYWYRQSLGQGLEFLIYFQGNSAPDKSGLPSDRFSAERTGGSVSTLTIQRTQQEDSAVYLCASSLALAGSPLREQFFGPGTRLTVL.

This clonotype was counted at least ten times. This rearrangement joins TRBV20-1 to TRBJ2-1; TRBD2 agrees at 9 bases. The CDR3 is 15 amino acids. CDR1 and CDR2 (germline): DFQATT, SNEGSKA (reference sequence). V shed 2 bases, J shed 7 bases, and the junction held 9 bases outside the gene matches. CDR3 amino acids: CSARSGGRAGNEQFF. DNA of the CDR3: TGCAGTGCTAGATCTGGCGGGAGGGCGGGAAATGAGCAGTTCTTC.

In this sample, this clonotype turned up many times. The gene calls are TRBV5-6 and TRBJ2-1; TRBD2 matches 7 bases. V shed 0 bases, J shed 7 bases, and the junction held 10 bases outside the gene matches. CDR1 SGHDT and CDR2 YYEEEE come from the germline V gene. The CDR3 loop spans 16 amino acids. The CDR3 loop reads CASSLERGSWSNEQFF. CDR3 in DNA: TGTGCCAGCAGCTTGGAGCGCGGGAGCTGGAGTAATGAGCAGTTCTTC.

This clonotype was detected many times. The V and J genes are TRBV20-1 and TRBJ2-7, with 13 positions matching TRBD2. V trimming: 6 bases; J trimming: 3 bases; junction bases outside the gene matches: 11. Looked up from germline, CDR1 is DFQATT and CDR2 is SNEGSKA (reference sequence). This CDR3 has 16 amino acids. The CDR3 DNA reads as TGCAGTGCCCAACCTCGGACTAGCGGGAGTGGCTACGAGCAGTACTTC. Translation: CSAQPRTSGSGYEQYF.

This clonotype came up many times. V usage is TRBV19 and J usage is TRBJ2-5; no reliable D call. Germline CDR1 is LNHDA and CDR2 is SQIVND (reference sequence). V lost 3 bases, J lost 7 bases, and 21 bases lay in between. This CDR3 has 16 residues. CDR3 DNA sequence: TGTGCCAGTAGTATCCGCGCGACGGGTTCAAAGCCGACCCAGTACTTC. Protein sequence: CASSIRATGSKPTQYF.

This clonotype was recorded many times. V is TRBV20-1 and J is TRBJ1-2, with D possibly being TRBD1 (6 bases). This CDR3 has 14 amino acids. The germline V gene encodes CDR1 DFQATT and CDR2 SNEGSKA (reference sequence). V lost 0 bases to trimming and J lost 8 bases, with 16 bases between them. This CDR3 is CSARDSKVGGGYTF. In DNA, the CDR3 is TGCAGTGCTAGAGATTCCAAGGTTGGGGGCGGCTACACCTTC.

The table lists this clonotype with many counts. The genes are TRBV5-1 and TRBJ2-1; 11 bases are a match to TRBD2. The germline V gene encodes CDR1 SGHRS and CDR2 YFSETQ. The CDR3 loop spans 16 amino acids. J lost 5 bases, V lost 4 bases, and 8 bases had no gene match. The CDR3 loop reads CASSGGTSGKDNEQFF. The CDR3 DNA reads TGCGCCAGCAGCGGAGGGACTAGCGGAAAAGACAATGAGCAGTTCTTC.

This clonotype was detected a few times. The J gene is TRBJ1-6, the V gene TRBV7-6; D call uncertain. Germline V lookup: CDR1 SGHVS, CDR2 FNYEAQ. The CDR3 is made up of 15 amino acids. V was shortened by 3 bases and J by 10 bases, with 16 bases between the two germline ends. The CDR3 bases are TGTGCCAGCAGCTTTCGTTGGGGATCCCCATCACCCCTCCACTTT. Translating gives CASSFRWGSPSPLHF.

As for this clonotype: Just one base apart from a much larger clone, this may be a read error. The gene calls are TRBV18 and TRBJ2-3; either TRBD1 or TRBD2 may fit D (5 bases each). Germline CDR1 and CDR2: KGHSH and LQKENI. This CDR3 comprises 16 residues. The CDR3 nucleotides read TGTGCCAGCTCACCACCGGTCTTTGGGGGAGCAGATGCGCAGTATTTT. Translated, it gives CASSPPVFGGADAQYF.

This clonotype was detected many times. The V gene is TRBV7-8, the J gene TRBJ1-6; TRBD1 might be the D (5 bases). The CDR3 is 14 residues long. Germline V CDR1 and CDR2: SGHVS, FQNEAQ. Trimming pared 1 base from V and 8 bases from J, leaving 9 bases between. CDR3 protein: CASSLVGGDSPLHF. CDR3 in DNA: TGTGCCAGCAGCTTAGTGGGGGGGGATTCACCCCTCCACTTT.

This clonotype has a count of ten or more. V is TRBV7-2 and J is TRBJ2-2; D not resolved. Trimming cost V 11 bases and J 6 bases, with 13 bases left between them. The CDR3 loop spans 12 amino acids. Germline V gene data show CDR1 as SGHTA and CDR2 as FQGNSA. CDR3 protein: CAFRPGPGELFF. The CDR3 region has the DNA TGTGCCTTCCGACCCGGCCCCGGGGAGCTGTTTTTT.

This sequence joins TRBV20-1 and TRBJ2-3, with a possible D match to TRBD2 (5 bases). This CDR3 spans 11 amino acids. V lost 5 bases and J 9 bases, leaving 12 bases between the germline ends. Per germline, CDR1 DFQATT and CDR2 SNEGSKA (reference sequence). In DNA, the CDR3 is TGCAGTGCTTCCCCCGGGGAGACGCAGTATTTT. Amino acids: CSASPGETQYF.

This clonotype was counted between two and nine times. J is TRBJ2-5 and V is TRBV6-5, with D hard to call. Germline V gene lookup returns CDR1 MNHEY and CDR2 SVGAGI. The CDR3 length is 13 residues. V lost 2 bases, J lost 1 base, and 5 bases lay in between. The CDR3 DNA is TGTGCCAGCAGTTACGGGCTCCAAGAGACCCAGTACTTC. Translating gives CASSYGLQETQYF.

This clonotype has ten or more counts. J is TRBJ1-1 and V is TRBV9, with unresolved D. This CDR3 spans 12 amino acids. CDR1 and CDR2 from the germline V gene are SGDLS and YYNGEE. Trimming shortened V by 0 bases and J by 8 bases, and 8 bases separated the two germline ends. As DNA, the CDR3 is TGTGCCAGCAGCGTAGCTGGCGGCGAAGCTTTCTTT. It yields the protein CASSVAGGEAFF. Complete variable domain (other parts from reference TRBV9 and TRBJ1-1): DSGVTQTPKHLITATGQRVTLRCSPRSGDLSVYWYQQSLDQGLQFLIQYYNGEERAKGNILERFSAQQFPDLHSELNLSSLELGDSALYFCASSVAGGEAFFGQGTRLTVV.

This clonotype was recorded many times. This chain connects TRBV12-3 or TRBV12-4 to TRBJ2-2; TRBD1 matches 7 bases. The CDR3 consists of 14 residues. V was clipped by 7 bases and J by 5 bases; unmatched bases: 7. The CDR3 DNA reads TGTGCCAGCAACCCGGGACAGACAACCGGGGAGCTGTTTTTT. It translates to CASNPGQTTGELFF.

This clonotype was observed many times. The chain joins TRBV12-3 or TRBV12-4 to TRBJ2-7; 8 bases map to TRBD2. This CDR3 has 13 amino acids. The V segment lost 2 bases and the J segment 3 bases; nucleotides outside the gene matches: 0. The CDR3 sequence: CASSLTSGYEQYF. For the CDR3, the DNA is TGTGCCAGCAGTTTAACTAGCGGCTACGAGCAGTACTTC.